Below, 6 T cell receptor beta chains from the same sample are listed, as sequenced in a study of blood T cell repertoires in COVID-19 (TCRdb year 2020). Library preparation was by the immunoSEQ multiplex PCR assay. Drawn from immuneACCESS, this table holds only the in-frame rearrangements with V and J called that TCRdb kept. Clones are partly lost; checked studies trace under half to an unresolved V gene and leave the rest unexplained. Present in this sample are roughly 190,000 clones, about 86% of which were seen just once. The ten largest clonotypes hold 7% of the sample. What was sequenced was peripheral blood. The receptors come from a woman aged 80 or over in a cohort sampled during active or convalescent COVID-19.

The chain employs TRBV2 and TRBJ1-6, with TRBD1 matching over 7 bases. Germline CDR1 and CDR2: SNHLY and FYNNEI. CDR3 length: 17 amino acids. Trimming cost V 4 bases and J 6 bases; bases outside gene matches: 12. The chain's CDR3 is CASSVLHPGQINSPLHF. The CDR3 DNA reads TGTGCCAGCAGTGTGCTACATCCGGGACAGATTAATTCACCCCTCCACTTT.

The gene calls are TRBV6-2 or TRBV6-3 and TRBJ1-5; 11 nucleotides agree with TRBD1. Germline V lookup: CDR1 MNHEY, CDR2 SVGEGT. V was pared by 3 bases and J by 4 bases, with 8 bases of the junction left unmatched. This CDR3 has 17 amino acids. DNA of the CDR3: TGTGCCAGCAGTTATTTTGGGACAGGGGGAGGGAATCAGCCCCAGCATTTT. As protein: CASSYFGTGGGNQPQHF.

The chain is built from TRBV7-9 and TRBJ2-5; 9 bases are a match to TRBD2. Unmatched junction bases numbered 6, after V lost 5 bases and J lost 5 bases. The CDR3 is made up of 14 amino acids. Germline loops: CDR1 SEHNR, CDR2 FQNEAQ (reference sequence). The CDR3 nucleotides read TGTGCCAGCAGCCCCGGGACTAGCTTGGAGACCCAGTACTTC. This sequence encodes CASSPGTSLETQYF.

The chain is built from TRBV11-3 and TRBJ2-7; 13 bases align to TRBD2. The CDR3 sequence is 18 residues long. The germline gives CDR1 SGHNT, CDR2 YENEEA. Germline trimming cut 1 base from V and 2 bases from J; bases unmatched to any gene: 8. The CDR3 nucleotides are TGTGCCAGCAGCTTAGGGACTAGCGGGGGTGGATACACCTACGAGCAGTACTTC. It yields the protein CASSLGTSGGGYTYEQYF.

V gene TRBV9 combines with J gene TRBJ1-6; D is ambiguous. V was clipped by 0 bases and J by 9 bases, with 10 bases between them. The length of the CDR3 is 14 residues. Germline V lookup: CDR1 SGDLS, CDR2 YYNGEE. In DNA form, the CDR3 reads TGTGCCAGCAGCGTAGGAGGCCGGATTTCACCCCTCCACTTT. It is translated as CASSVGGRISPLHF.

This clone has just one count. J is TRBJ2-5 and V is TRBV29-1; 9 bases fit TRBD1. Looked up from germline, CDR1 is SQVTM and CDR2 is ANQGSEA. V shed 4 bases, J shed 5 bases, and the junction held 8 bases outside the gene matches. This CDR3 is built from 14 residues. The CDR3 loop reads CSVVGNRGQETQYF. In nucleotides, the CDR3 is TGCAGCGTTGTGGGGAACAGGGGGCAGGAGACCCAGTACTTC. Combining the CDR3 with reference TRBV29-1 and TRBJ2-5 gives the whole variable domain SAVISQKPSRDICQRGTSLTIQCQVDSQVTMMFWYRQQPGQSLTLIATANQGSEATYESGFVIDKFPISRPNLTFSTLTVSNMSPEDSSIYLCSVVGNRGQETQYFGPGTRLLVL.